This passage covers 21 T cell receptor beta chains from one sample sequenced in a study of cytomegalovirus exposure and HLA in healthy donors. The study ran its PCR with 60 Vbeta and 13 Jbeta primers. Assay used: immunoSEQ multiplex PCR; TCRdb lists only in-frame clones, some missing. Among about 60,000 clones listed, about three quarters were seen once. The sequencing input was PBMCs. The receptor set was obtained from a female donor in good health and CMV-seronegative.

DNA for the CDR3: TGCGCCAGCAGCTTGCCGCCCGGGACAGGCCACGAGCAGTACTTC. Translated: CASSLPPGTGHEQYF. This chain connects TRBV5-1 to TRBJ2-7, with 8 bases that match TRBD1. This CDR3 contains 15 residues. The J segment lost 5 bases and the V segment lost 1 base, leaving 8 bases of the junction unmatched. Per germline, CDR1 SGHRS and CDR2 YFSETQ.

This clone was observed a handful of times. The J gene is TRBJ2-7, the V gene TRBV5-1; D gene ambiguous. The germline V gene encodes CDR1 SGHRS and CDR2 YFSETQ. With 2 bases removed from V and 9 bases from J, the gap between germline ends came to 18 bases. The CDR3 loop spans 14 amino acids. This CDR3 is CASSFEGGIHGQYF. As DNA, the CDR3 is TGCGCCAGCAGCTTTGAAGGCGGCATCCACGGGCAGTACTTC.

The CDR3 spells CASSLSDGGSHEQYF. In DNA form, the CDR3 reads TGCGCCAGCAGCTTGTCCGATGGGGGGTCACACGAGCAGTACTTC. The chain joins TRBV5-1 to TRBJ2-7; tentatively, D is TRBD2 (6 bases). The CDR3 runs 15 residues. CDR1 and CDR2 (germline): SGHRS, YFSETQ. Trimming left V 1 base short and J 5 bases short, with 16 bases between.

CDR3 in amino acids: CASSQTNYGYTF. Here the CDR3 DNA reads TGTGCCAGCAGTCAGACTAACTATGGCTACACCTTC. The J gene is TRBJ1-2, the V gene TRBV6-1; no clear D gene. Trimming stripped 5 bases from V and 0 bases from J, with 4 bases between. The CDR3 spans 12 residues. The germline V gene has CDR1 MNHNS and CDR2 SASEGT.

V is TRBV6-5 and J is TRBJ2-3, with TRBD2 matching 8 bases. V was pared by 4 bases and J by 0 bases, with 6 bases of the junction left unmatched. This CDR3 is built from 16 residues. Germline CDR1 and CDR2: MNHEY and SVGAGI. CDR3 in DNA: TGTGCCAGCAGTTCACAAGCGGGAGCTAGCACAGATACGCAGTATTTT. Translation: CASSSQAGASTDTQYF.

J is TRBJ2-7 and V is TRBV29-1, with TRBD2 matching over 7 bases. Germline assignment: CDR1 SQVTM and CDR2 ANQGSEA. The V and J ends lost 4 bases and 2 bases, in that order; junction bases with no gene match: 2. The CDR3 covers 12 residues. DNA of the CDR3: TGCAGCGTTGCGGGGGGAGCCTACGAGCAGTACTTC. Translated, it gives CSVAGGAYEQYF.

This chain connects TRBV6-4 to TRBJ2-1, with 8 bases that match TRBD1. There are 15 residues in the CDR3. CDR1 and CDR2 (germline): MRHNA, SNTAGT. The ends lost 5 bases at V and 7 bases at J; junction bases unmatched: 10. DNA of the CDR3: TGTGCCAGCAGTCCTACGACAGGGGCGGGAAATGAGCAGTTCTTC. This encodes CASSPTTGAGNEQFF.

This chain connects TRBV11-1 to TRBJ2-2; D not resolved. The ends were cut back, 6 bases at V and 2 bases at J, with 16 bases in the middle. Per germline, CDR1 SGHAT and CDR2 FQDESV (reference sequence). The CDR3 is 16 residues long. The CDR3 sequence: CASRVRQKTNTGELFF. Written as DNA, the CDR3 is TGTGCCAGCAGGGTTAGGCAAAAGACTAACACCGGGGAGCTGTTTTTT.

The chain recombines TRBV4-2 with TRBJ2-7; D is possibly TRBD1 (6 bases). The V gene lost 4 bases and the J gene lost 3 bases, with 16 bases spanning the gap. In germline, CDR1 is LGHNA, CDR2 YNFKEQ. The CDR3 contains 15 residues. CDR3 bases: TGTGCCAGCAGCCCTTCCGCAGGGGCGATCTACGAGCAGTACTTC. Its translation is CASSPSAGAIYEQYF.

CDR3 protein: CASSLAVSQETQYF. DNA of the CDR3: TGCGCCAGCAGCTTAGCGGTCAGCCAAGAGACCCAGTACTTC. The chain has TRBV5-1 and TRBJ2-5, with D perhaps matching TRBD2 (5 bases). V was clipped by 2 bases and J by 1 base, with 9 bases between them. The CDR3 is made up of 14 amino acids. Germline-derived CDR1 and CDR2 are SGHRS and YFSETQ.

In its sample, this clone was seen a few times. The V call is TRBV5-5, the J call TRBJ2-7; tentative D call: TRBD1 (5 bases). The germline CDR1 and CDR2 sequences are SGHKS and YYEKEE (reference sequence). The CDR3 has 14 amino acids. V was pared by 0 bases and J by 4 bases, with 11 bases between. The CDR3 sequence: CASSLERRVYEQYF. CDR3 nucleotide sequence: TGTGCCAGCAGCTTGGAGCGCAGGGTGTACGAGCAGTACTTC. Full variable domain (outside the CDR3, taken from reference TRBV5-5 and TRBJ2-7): DAGVTQSPTHLIKTRGQQVTLRCSPISGHKSVSWYQQVLGQGPQFIFQYYEKEERGRGNFPDRFSARQFPNYSSELNVNALLLGDSALYLCASSLERRVYEQYFGPGTRLTVT.

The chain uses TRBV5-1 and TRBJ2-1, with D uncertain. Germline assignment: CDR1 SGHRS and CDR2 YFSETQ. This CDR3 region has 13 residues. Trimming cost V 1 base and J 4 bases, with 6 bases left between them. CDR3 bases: TGCGCCAGCAGCTTGTCCCTATACAATGAGCAGTTCTTC. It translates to CASSLSLYNEQFF.

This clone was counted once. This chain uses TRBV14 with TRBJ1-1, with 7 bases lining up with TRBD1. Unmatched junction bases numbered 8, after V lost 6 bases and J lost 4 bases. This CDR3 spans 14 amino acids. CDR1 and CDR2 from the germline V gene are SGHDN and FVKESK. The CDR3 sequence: CASRGTAARTEAFF. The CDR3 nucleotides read TGTGCCAGCAGGGGGACAGCGGCGCGCACTGAAGCTTTCTTT.

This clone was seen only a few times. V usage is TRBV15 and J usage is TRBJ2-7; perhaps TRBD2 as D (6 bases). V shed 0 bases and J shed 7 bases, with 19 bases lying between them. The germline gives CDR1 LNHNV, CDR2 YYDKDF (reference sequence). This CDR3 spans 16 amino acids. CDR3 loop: CATSRDSGAGYGEQYF. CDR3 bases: TGTGCCACCAGCAGAGATAGCGGCGCAGGGTACGGAGAGCAGTACTTC.

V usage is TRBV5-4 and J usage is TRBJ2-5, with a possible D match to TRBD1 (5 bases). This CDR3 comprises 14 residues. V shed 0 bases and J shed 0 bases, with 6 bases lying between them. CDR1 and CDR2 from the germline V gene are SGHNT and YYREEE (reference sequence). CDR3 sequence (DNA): TGTGCCAGCAGCTTGGGGACAAACCAAGAGACCCAGTACTTC. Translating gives CASSLGTNQETQYF.

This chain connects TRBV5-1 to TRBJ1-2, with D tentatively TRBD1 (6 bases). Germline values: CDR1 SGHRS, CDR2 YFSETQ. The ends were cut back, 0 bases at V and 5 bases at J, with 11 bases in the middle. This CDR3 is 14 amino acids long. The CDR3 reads CASSLEPGQYGYTF. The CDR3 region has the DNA TGCGCCAGCAGCTTGGAGCCGGGACAATATGGCTACACCTTC.

The CDR3: CASSQGLAGGSYEQYF. The CDR3 DNA reads TGTGCCAGCAGCCAAGGACTAGCGGGAGGGTCCTACGAGCAGTACTTC. The chain has TRBV5-4 and TRBJ2-7; 15 bases line up with TRBD2. Germline V gene lookup returns CDR1 SGHNT and CDR2 YYREEE (reference sequence). This CDR3 is built from 16 residues. The V gene end was trimmed by 4 bases and the J gene end by 1 base; junction bases not matched to a gene: 3.

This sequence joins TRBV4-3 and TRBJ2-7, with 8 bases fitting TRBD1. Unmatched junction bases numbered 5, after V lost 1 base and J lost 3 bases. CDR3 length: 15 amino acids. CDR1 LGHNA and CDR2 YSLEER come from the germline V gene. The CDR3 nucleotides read TGCGCCAGCAGCCAAGGACGGACAGGGTACTACGAGCAGTACTTC. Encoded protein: CASSQGRTGYYEQYF.

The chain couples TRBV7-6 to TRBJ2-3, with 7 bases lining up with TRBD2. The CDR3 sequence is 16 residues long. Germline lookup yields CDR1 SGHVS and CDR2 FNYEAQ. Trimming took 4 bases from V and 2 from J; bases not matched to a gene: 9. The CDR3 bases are TGTGCCAGCAGCTCGCTGGGAGGGGCACCCACAGATACGCAGTATTTT. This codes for CASSSLGGAPTDTQYF.

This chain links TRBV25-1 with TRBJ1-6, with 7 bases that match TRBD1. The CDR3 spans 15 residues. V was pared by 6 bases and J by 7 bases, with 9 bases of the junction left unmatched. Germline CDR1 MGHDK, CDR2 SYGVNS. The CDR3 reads CASRKGQAENSPLHF. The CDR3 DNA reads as TGTGCCAGCAGAAAAGGACAGGCGGAAAATTCACCCCTCCACTTT.

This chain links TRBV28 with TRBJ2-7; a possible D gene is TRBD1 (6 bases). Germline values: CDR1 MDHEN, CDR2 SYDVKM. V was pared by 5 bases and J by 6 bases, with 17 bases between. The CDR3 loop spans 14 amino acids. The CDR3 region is CASSPGQPVGEQYF. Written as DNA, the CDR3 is TGTGCCAGCAGTCCAGGACAGCCGGTGGGCGAGCAGTACTTC.